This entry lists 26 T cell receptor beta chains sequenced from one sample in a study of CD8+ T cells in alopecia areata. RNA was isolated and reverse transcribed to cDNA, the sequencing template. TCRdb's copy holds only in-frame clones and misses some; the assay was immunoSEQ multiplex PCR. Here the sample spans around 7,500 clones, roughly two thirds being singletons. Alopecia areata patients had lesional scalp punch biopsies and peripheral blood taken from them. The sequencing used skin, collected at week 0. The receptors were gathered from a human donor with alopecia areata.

The CDR3 here is CASSFGQASETQYF. The DNA for the CDR3 is TGCGCCAGCAGCTTCGGACAGGCGTCAGAGACCCAGTACTTC. This chain joins TRBV5-1 and TRBJ2-5; 7 bases match TRBD1. V was pared by 2 bases and J by 4 bases, with 5 bases of the junction left unmatched. The CDR3 extends over 14 amino acids. In germline, CDR1 is SGHRS, CDR2 YFSETQ.

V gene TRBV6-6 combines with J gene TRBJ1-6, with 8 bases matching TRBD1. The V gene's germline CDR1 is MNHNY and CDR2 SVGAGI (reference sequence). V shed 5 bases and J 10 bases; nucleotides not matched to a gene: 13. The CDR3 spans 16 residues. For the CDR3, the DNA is TGTGCCAGCAGTAAGGACAGGGTTGGGATTGGATCACCCCTCCACTTT. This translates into CASSKDRVGIGSPLHF.

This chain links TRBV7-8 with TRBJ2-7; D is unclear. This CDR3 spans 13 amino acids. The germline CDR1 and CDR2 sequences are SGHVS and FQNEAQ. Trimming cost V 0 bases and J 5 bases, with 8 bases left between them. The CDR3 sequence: CASSLARTNEQYF. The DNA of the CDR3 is TGTGCCAGCAGCTTAGCCCGGACCAACGAGCAGTACTTC.

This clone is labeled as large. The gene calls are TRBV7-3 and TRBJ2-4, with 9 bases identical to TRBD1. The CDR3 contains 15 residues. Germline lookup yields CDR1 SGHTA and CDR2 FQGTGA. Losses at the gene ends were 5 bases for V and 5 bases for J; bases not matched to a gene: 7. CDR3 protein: CASSPRTGAENIQYF. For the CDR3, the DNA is TGTGCCAGCAGCCCGCGGACAGGGGCGGAAAACATTCAGTACTTC.

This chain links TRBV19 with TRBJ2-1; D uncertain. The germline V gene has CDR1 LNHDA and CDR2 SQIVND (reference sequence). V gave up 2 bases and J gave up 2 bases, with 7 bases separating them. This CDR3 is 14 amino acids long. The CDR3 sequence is CASSIQNTYNEQFF. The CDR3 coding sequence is TGTGCCAGTAGTATACAGAATACCTACAATGAGCAGTTCTTC.

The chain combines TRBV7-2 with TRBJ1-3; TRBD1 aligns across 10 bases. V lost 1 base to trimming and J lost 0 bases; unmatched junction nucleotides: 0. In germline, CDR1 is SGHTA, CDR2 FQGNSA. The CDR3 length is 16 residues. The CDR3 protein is CASSLGTGGSGNTIYF. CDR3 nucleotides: TGTGCCAGCAGCTTAGGGACAGGGGGCTCTGGAAACACCATATATTTT.

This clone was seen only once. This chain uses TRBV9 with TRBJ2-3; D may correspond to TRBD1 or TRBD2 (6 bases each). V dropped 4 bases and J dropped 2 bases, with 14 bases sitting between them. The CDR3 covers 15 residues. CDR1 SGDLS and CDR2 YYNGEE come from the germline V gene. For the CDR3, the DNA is TGTGCCAGCAGCCAAAGGAGGGGGGCCACAGATACGCAGTATTTT. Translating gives CASSQRRGATDTQYF.

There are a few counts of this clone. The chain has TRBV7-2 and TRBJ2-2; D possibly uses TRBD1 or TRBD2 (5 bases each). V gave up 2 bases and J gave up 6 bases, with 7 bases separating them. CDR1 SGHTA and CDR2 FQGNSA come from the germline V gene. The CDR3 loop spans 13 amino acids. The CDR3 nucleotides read TGTGCCAGCAGCTTAATGGGACCCGGGGAGCTGTTTTTT. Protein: CASSLMGPGELFF.

The CDR3 here is CASSQDGSGSFEQFF. CDR3 DNA sequence: TGCGCCAGCAGTCAGGACGGTAGCGGGAGCTTTGAGCAGTTCTTC. The V and J genes are TRBV23-1 and TRBJ2-1, with 9 bases matching TRBD2. TRBV23-1 is an open reading frame, and its role is uncertain. The CDR3 is 15 amino acids. V gave up 3 bases and J gave up 9 bases; unmatched junction bases: 9.

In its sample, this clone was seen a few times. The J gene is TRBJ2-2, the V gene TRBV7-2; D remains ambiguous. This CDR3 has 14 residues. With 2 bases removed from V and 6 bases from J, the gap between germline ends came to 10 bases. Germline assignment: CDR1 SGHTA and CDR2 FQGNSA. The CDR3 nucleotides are TGTGCCAGCAGCTTATTAGGAGTGGCCGGGGAGCTGTTTTTT. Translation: CASSLLGVAGELFF.

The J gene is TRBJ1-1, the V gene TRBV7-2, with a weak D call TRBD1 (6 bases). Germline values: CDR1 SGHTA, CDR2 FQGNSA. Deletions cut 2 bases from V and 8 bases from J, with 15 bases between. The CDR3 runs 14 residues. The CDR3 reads CASSLLSGASEAFF. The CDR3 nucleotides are TGTGCCAGCAGCTTACTCTCAGGGGCCTCCGAAGCTTTCTTT.

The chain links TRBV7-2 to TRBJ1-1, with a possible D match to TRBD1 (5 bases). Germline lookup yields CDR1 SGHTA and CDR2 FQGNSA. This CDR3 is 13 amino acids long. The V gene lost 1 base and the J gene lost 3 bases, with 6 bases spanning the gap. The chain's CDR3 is CASSLGGDTEAFF. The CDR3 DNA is TGTGCCAGCAGCTTAGGGGGGGACACTGAAGCTTTCTTT. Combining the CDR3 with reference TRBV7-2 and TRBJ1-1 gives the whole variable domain GAGVSQSPSNKVTEKGKDVELRCDPISGHTALYWYRQSLGQGLEFLIYFQGNSAPDKSGLPSDRFSAERTGGSVSTLTIQRTQQEDSAVYLCASSLGGDTEAFFGQGTRLTVV.

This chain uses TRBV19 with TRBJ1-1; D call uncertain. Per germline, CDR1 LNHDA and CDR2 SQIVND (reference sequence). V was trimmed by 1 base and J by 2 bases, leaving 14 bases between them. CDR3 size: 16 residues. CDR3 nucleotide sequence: TGTGCCAGTAGTATAGGAGAGATGATCAGTAACACTGAAGCTTTCTTT. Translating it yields CASSIGEMISNTEAFF.

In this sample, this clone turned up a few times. CDR3 sequence reads: CAWSRDSLETQYF. The CDR3 coding sequence is TGTGCCTGGAGTCGGGACAGCTTAGAGACCCAGTACTTC. This chain connects TRBV30 to TRBJ2-5; the match to TRBD1 covers 7 bases. The length of the CDR3 is 13 residues. Germline loops: CDR1 GTSNPN, CDR2 SVGIG (reference sequence). Trimming took 2 bases from V and 4 from J; bases not matched to a gene: 4.

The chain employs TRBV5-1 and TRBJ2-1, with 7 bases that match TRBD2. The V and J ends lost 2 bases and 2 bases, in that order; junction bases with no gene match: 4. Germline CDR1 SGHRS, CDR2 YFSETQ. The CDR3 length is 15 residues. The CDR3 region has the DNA TGCGCCAGCAGCTTCTCTAGCGGAGCCTACAATGAGCAGTTCTTC. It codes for CASSFSSGAYNEQFF.

The CDR3 DNA is TGTGCCAGCACCTCACAGGGGGCGGACTATGGCTACACCTTC. Translating it yields CASTSQGADYGYTF. This sequence joins TRBV28 and TRBJ1-2; 9 nucleotides match TRBD1. The CDR3 runs to 14 residues. V lost 7 bases, J lost 3 bases, and 6 bases stayed unmatched. From germline, CDR1 is MDHEN and CDR2 SYDVKM.

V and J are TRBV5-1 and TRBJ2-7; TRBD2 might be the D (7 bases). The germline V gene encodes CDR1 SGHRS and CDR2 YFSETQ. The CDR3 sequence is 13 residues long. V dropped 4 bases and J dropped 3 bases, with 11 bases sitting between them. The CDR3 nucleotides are TGCGCCAGCAGCCGGGGGGCCATCTACGAGCAGTACTTC. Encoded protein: CASSRGAIYEQYF.

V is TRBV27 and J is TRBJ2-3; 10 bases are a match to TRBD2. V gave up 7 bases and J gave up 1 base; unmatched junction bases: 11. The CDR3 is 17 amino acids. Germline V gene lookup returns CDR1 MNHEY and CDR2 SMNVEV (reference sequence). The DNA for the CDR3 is TGTGCCAGCATCCCGACCCCCGGGACTAGCGGCACAGATACGCAGTATTTT. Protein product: CASIPTPGTSGTDTQYF.

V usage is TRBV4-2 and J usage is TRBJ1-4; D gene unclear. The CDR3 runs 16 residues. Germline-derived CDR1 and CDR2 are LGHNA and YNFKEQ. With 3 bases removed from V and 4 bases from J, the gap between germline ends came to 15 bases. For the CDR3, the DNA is TGTGCCAGCAGCCAGGAGGTACGGGAGGGTAATGAAAAACTGTTTTTT. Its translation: CASSQEVREGNEKLFF.

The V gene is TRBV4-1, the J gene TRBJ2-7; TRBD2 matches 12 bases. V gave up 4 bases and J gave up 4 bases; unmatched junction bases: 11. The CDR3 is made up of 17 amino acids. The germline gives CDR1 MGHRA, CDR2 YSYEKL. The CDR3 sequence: CASSRVDMGLAGYEQYF. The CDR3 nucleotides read TGCGCCAGCAGCCGTGTTGATATGGGACTAGCGGGTTACGAGCAGTACTTC.

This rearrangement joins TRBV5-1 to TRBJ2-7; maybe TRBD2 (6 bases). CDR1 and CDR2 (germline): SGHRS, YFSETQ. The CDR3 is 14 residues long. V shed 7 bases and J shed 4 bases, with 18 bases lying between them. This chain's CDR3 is CASRRDSGAYEQYF. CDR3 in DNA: TGCGCCAGCCGACGGGACTCCGGGGCTTACGAGCAGTACTTC.

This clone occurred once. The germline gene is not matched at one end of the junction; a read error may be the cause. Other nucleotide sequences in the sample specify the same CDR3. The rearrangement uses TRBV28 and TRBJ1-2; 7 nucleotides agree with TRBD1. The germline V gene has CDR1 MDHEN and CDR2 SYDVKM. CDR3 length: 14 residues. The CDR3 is CASSSGDSNYGYTF. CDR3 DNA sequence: TGTGCCAGCAGTTCGGGGGACAGTAACTATGGTTACACCTTC.

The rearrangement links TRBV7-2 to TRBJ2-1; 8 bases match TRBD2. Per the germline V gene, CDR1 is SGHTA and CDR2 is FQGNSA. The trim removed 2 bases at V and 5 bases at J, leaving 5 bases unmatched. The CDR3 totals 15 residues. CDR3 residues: CASSLFSGADNEQFF. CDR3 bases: TGTGCCAGCAGCTTATTTAGCGGGGCCGACAATGAGCAGTTCTTC.

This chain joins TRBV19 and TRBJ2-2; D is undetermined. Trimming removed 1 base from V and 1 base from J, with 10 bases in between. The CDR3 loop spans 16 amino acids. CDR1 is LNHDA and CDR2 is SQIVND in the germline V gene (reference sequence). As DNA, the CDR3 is TGTGCCAGTAGTATAGTCCACAGCTTGAACACCGGGGAGCTGTTTTTT. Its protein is CASSIVHSLNTGELFF. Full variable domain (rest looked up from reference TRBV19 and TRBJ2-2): DGGITQSPKYLFRKEGQNVTLSCEQNLNHDAMYWYRQDPGQGLRLIYYSQIVNDFQKGDIAEGYSVSREKKESFPLTVTSAQKNPTAFYLCASSIVHSLNTGELFFGEGSRLTVL.

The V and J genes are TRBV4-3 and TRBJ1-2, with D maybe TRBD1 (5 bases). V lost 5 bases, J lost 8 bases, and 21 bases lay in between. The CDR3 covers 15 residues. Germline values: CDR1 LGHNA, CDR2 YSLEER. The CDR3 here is CASSLHAGEANGYTF. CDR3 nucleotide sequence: TGCGCCAGCAGCTTACATGCGGGGGAAGCAAACGGCTACACCTTC.

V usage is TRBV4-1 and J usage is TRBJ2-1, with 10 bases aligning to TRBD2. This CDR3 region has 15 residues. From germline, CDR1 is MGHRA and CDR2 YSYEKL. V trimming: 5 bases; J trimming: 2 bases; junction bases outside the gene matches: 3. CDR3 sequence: CASSFLAGAYNEQFF. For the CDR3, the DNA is TGCGCCAGCAGCTTCCTAGCGGGGGCCTACAATGAGCAGTTCTTC.